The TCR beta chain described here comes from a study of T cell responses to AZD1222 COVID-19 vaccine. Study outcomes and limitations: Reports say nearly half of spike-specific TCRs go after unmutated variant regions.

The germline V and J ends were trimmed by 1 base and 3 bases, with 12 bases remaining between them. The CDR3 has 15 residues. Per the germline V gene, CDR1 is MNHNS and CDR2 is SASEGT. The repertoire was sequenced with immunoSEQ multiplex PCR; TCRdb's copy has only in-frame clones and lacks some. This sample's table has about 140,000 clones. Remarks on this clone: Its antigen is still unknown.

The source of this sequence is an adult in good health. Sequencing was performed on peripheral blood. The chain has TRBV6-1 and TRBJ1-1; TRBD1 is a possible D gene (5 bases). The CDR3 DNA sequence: TGTGCCAGCAGTGAAGAGGGCGACAGATACACTGAAGCTTTCTTT. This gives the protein CASSEEGDRYTEAFF.